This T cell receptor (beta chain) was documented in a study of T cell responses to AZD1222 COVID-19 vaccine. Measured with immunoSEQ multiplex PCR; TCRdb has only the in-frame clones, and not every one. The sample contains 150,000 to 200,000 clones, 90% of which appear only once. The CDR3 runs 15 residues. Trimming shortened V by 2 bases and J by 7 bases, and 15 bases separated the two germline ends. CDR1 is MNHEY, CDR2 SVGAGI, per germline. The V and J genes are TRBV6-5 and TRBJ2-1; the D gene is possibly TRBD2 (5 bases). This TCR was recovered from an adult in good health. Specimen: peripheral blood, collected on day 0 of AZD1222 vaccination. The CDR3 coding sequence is TGTGCCAGCAGTTACAACCGGGGAGAAGGTAATGAGCAGTTCTTC. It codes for CASSYNRGEGNEQFF.